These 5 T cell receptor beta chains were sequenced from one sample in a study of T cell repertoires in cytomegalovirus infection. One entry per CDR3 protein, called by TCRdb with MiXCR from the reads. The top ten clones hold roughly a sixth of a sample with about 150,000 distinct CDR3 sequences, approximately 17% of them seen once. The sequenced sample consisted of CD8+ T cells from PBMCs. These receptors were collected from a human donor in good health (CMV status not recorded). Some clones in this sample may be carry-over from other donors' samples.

DNA of the CDR3: TGTGCCAGCAGCTCCCCTGGCGGTAATGAGCAGTTCTTC. Encoded protein: CASSSPGGNEQFF. The chain joins TRBV7-8 to TRBJ2-1; D gene ambiguous. From germline, CDR1 is SGHVS and CDR2 FQNEAQ. The CDR3 length is 13 residues. Trimming left V 4 bases short and J 7 bases short, with 11 bases between.

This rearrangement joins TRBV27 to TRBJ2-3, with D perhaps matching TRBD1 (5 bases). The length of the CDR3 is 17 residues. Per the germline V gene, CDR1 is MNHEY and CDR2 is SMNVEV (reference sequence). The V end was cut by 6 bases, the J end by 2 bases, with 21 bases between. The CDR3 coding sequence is TGTGCCAGCAGCCGACGTCGGGCCAGGGCTGTCACAGATACGCAGTATTTT. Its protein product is CASSRRRARAVTDTQYF.

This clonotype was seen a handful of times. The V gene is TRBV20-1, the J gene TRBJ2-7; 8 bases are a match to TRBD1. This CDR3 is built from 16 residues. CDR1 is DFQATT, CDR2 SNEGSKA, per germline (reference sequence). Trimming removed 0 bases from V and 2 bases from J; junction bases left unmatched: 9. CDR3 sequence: CSARDTTGGFTYEQYF. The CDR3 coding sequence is TGCAGTGCTAGAGATACTACAGGGGGGTTTACCTACGAGCAGTACTTC.

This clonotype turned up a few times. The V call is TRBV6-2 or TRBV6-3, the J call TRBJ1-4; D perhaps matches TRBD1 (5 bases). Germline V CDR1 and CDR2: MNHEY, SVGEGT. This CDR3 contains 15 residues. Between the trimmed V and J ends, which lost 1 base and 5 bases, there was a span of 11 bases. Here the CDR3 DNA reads TGTGCCAGCAGTTACTACGACAGAACCAATGAAAAACTGTTTTTT. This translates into CASSYYDRTNEKLFF.

The CDR3 here is CASSQGPNEKLFF. The CDR3 coding sequence is TGTGCCAGCTCGCAGGGGCCGAATGAAAAACTGTTTTTT. The chain links TRBV7-2 to TRBJ1-4, with a tentative D call TRBD1 (6 bases). The CDR3 consists of 13 residues. Germline assignment: CDR1 SGHTA and CDR2 FQGNSA. The V end lost 8 bases, the J end lost 5 bases, and 12 bases lay between the germline ends.